This T cell receptor (beta chain) was sequenced for a study of shared clonotypes between healthy human individuals. Profiling relied on immunoSEQ multiplex PCR, and the TCRdb table lists in-frame clones only, not all of them. The sample contains some 2.1 million clones, just under 95% of which appear only once. Terminally differentiated effector memory CD45RA+ cells were excluded by CCR7 positive selection of CD45RO-negative cells. Deletions cut 0 bases from V and 7 bases from J, with 14 bases between. Germline V gives CDR1 SGDLS, CDR2 YYNGEE. There are 15 residues in the CDR3. Sequencing input: naive CD8+ T cells from PBMCs. The gene calls are TRBV9 and TRBJ2-1; TRBD2 is a possible D gene (5 bases). The TCR was taken from a man between 18 and 29 years old in good health. Some clones in this sample may be carry-over from other donors' samples. DNA of the CDR3: TGTGCCAGCAGCGTAGTGGGGAATAGCGCGAATGAGCAGTTCTTC. As protein: CASSVVGNSANEQFF.